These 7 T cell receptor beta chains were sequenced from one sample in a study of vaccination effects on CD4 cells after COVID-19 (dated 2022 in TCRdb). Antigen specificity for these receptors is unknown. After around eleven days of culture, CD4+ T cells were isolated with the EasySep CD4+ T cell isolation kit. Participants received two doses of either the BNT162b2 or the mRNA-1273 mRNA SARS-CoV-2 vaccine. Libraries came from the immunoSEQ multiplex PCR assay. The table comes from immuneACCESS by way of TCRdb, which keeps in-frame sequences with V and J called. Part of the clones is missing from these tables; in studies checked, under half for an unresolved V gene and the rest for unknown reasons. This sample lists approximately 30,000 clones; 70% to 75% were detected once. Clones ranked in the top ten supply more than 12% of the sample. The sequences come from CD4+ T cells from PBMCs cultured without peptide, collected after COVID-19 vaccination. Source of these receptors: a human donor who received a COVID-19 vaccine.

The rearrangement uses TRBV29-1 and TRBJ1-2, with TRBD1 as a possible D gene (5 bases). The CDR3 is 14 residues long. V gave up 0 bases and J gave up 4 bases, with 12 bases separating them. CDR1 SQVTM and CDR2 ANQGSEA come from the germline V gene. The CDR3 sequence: CSVEDRAQLYGYTF. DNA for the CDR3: TGCAGCGTTGAAGACAGGGCCCAGCTCTATGGCTACACCTTC.

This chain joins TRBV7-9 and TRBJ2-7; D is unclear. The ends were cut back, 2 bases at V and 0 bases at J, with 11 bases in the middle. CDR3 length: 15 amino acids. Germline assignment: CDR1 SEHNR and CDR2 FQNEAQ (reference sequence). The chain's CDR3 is CASSLSLGFSYEQYF. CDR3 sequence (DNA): TGTGCCAGCAGCTTATCTCTGGGTTTCTCCTACGAGCAGTACTTC.

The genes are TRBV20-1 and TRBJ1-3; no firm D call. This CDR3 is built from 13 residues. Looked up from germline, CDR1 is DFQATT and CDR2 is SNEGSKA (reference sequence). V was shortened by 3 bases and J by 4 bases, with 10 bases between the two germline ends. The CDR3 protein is CSASSGKGNTIYF. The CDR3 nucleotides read TGCAGTGCTAGTTCGGGGAAGGGAAACACCATATATTTT.

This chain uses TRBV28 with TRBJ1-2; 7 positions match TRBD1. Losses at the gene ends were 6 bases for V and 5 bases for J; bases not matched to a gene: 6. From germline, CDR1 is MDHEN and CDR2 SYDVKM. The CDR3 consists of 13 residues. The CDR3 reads CASSRDRVYGYTF. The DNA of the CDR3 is TGTGCCAGCAGCCGTGACAGGGTGTATGGCTACACCTTC.

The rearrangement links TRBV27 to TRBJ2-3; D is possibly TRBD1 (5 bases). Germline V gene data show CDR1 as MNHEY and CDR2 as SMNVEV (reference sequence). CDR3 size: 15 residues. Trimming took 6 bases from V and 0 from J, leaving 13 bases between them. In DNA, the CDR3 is TGTGCCAGCAGATTTAGCAGGGCTAGCACAGATACGCAGTATTTT. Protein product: CASRFSRASTDTQYF.

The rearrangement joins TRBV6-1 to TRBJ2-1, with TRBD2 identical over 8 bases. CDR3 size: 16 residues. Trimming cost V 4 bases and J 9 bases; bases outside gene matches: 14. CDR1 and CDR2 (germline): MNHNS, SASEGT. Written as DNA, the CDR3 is TGTGCCAGCAGTGGAGAAAAGATAGCGGGAAGTACTGAGCAGTTCTTC. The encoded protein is CASSGEKIAGSTEQFF.

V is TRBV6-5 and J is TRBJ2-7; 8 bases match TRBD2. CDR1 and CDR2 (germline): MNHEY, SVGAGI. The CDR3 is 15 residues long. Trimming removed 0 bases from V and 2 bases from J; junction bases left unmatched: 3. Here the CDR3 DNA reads TGTGCCAGCAGTTACTCTAGCGGGGTACCCTACGAGCAGTACTTC. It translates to CASSYSSGVPYEQYF.